The source of this T cell receptor (beta chain) is a study of T cells after somatic rescue of genetic block. Clones were sequenced by immunoSEQ multiplex PCR, and TCRdb holds only the in-frame ones, with some missing. The sample shows tens of thousands of clones, approximately 90% of them seen only once. This CDR3 has 14 residues. Trimming cost V 0 bases and J 0 bases, with 6 bases left between them. Germline V gene lookup returns CDR1 SEHNR and CDR2 FQNEAQ (reference sequence). The chain carries TRBV7-9 and TRBJ2-7; D is unresolved. Sequencing was performed on peripheral blood mononuclear cells (PBMCs). The source of this sequence is a man aged 25-45 years. The CDR3 spells CASSLALSSYEQYF. The DNA for the CDR3 is TGTGCCAGCAGCTTAGCCCTTAGCTCCTACGAGCAGTACTTC.